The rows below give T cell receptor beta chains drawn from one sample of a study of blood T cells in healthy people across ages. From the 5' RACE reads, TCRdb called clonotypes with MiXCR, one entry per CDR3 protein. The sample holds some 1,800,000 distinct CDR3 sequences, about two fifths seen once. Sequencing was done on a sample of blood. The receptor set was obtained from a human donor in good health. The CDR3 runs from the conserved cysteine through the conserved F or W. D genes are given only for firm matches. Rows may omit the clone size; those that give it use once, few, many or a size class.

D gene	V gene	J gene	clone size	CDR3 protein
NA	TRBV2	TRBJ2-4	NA	CASSVFRQENIQYF
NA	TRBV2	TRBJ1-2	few	CASSPRVLYGYTF
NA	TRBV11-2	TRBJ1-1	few	CASSLGQFGTEAFF
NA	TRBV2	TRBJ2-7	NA	CASSARGFNEQYF
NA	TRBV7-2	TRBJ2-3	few	CASSFQLGPRRTSTDTQYF
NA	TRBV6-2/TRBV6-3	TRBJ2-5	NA	CASSWGRTKYQETQYF
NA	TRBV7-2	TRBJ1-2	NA	CASSLILGGVNYGYTF
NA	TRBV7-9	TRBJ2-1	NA	CASSPQDVETQFF
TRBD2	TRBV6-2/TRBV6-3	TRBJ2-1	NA	CASSYSLAAGGYNEQFF
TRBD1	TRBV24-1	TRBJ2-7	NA	CATGRSGDRPYEQYF
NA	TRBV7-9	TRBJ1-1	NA	CASSKTWGGSNTPKAFF
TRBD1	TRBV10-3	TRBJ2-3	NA	CAISESAGTGGTDTQYF
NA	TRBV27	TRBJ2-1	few	CASSLGARPAEQFF
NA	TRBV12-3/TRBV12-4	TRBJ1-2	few	CTSSFQGNYGYTF
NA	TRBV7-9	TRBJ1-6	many	CASSLQRNSPLHF
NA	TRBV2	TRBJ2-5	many	CASRNRGGLWETQYF